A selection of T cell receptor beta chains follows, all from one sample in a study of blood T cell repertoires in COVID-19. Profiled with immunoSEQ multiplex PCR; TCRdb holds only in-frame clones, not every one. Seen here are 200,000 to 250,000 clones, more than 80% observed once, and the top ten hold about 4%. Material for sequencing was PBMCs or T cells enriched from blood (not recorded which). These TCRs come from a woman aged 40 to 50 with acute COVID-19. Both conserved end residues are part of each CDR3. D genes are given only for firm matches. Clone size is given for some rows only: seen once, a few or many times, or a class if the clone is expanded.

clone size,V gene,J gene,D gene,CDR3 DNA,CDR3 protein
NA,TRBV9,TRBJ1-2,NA,TGTGCCAGCAGCGTAGGGGGAGCCTATGGCTACACCTTC,CASSVGGAYGYTF
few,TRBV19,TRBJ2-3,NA,TGTGCCACCGCAGGCAGGGGTTCAGATACGCAGTATTTT,CATAGRGSDTQYF
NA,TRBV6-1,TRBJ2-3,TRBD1,TGTGCCAGCAGACAACAGGGGGCATCCACAGATACGCAGTATTTT,CASRQQGASTDTQYF
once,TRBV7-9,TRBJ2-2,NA,TGTGCCAGCAGCTTAGTCGGGTTTCGAGACACCGGGGAGCTGTTTTTT,CASSLVGFRDTGELFF
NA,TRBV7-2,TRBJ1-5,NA,TGTGCCAGCAGCCCCCGGGTCAATCAGCCCCAGCATTTT,CASSPRVNQPQHF
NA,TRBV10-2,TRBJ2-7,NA,TGCGCCAGCAGTGAGGGGCCCGAGCAGTACTTC,CASSEGPEQYF
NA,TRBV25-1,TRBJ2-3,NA,TGTGCCAGCAGTGGGCCGGGACTTCCGCAGTATTTT,CASSGPGLPQYF
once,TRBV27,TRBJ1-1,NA,TGTGCCAGCGCAAGGGGGAACACTGAAGCTTTCTTT,CASARGNTEAFF
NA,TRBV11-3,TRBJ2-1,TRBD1,TGTGCCAGCAGCTCCCGGGACAGGGCAAATGAGCAGTTCTTC,CASSSRDRANEQFF
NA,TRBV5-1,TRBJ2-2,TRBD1,TGCGCCAGCAGCAAGATGACAGGGTCGAACACCGGGGAGCTGTTTTTT,CASSKMTGSNTGELFF
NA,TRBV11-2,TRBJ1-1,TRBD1,TGTGCCAGCAGCCCGGACAGGATCACTGAAGCTTTCTTT,CASSPDRITEAFF
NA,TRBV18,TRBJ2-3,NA,TGTGCCAGCTCACCCCCCTCGACAGATACGCAGTATTTT,CASSPPSTDTQYF
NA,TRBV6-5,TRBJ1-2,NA,TGTGCCAGCAGTCTTTCGGGACTGGATTATGGCTACACCTTC,CASSLSGLDYGYTF
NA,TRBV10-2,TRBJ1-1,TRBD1,TGCGCCAGCAGACCGGACAGGGGAGGCACTGAAGCTTTCTTT,CASRPDRGGTEAFF
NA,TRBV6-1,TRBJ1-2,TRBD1,TGTGCCAGCAGCGAATGGGACAGGGGACATCCTCGACCTAACTATGGCTACACCTTC,CASSEWDRGHPRPNYGYTF
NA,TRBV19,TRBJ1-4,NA,TGTGCCAGTATCGGAGGGACCTGGGATGAAAAACTGTTTTTT,CASIGGTWDEKLFF
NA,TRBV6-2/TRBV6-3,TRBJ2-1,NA,TGTGCCAGCAGTCACGGAGGGGCTGCCGTTACTGAGCAGTTCTTC,CASSHGGAAVTEQFF
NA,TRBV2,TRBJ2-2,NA,TGTGCCAGCAACCGCCCCCCGGGGACCGGGGAGCTGTTTTTT,CASNRPPGTGELFF
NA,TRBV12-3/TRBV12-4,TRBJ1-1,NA,TGTGCCAGCAGTTCCCTACCACAGAGTGAAGCTTTCTTT,CASSSLPQSEAFF
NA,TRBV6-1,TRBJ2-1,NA,TGTGCCAGCAGTGAAATTCGCACCCCTGGTGGGAGGAAGTTCTTC,CASSEIRTPGGRKFF
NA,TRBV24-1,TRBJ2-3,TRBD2,TGTGCCACTACGGGGGGTAGCTTGGATACGCAGTATTTT,CATTGGSLDTQYF
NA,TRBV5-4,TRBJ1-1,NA,TGTGCCAGCAGCTGGAGGACCGGACAGAACGAAGCTTTCTTT,CASSWRTGQNEAFF
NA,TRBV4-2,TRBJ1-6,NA,TGTGCCAGCAGCCAAGGGTCCAGAGGGAGAAATAATTCACCCCTCCACTTT,CASSQGSRGRNNSPLHF
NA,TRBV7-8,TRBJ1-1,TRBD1,TGTGCCAGCAGCCGTCGTCCCGGGACAGGGAATTTGTACACTGAAGCTTTCTTT,CASSRRPGTGNLYTEAFF
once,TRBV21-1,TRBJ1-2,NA,TGTGCCAGCAGCATGAGGACAGGCATCTCTGGCTACACCTTC,CASSMRTGISGYTF
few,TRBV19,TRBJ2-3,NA,TGTGCCAGCGTAGTGGCAGATACGCAGTATTTT,CASVVADTQYF
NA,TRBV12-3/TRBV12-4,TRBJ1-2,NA,TGTGCCAGCAGTCTAAGCCGCGGTGGGGGCTACACCTTC,CASSLSRGGGYTF
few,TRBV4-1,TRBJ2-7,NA,TGCGCCAGCAGCCAAGGTATTACAGGGCCCTTTTGGTCCGGGCAGTACTTC,CASSQGITGPFWSGQYF
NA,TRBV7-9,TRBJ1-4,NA,TGTGCCAGCTGTGGAGGAAATGAAAAACTGTTTTTT,CASCGGNEKLFF
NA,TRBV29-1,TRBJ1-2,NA,TGCAGCGTTGAAGATCTGGGCTTGGCCCCGGTGGGCTATGGCTACACCTTC,CSVEDLGLAPVGYGYTF
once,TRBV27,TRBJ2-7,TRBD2,TGTGCCAGCAGCCCTAGCGGAACTACTGACTACGAGCAGTACTTC,CASSPSGTTDYEQYF
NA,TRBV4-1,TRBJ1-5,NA,TGCGCCAGCAGCCAGGACTACAATCAGCCCCAGCATTTT,CASSQDYNQPQHF
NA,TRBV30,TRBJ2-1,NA,TGTGCCTGGAGAGGAGGTAACAATGAGCAGTTCTTC,CAWRGGNNEQFF
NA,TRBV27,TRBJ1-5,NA,TGTGCCAGCAGCATCGGGAGTTTTCCGAGCAATCAGCCCCAGCATTTT,CASSIGSFPSNQPQHF
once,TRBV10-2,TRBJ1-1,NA,TGCGCCAGCAGCAGGGGTGGGACCGAAGCTTTCTTT,CASSRGGTEAFF